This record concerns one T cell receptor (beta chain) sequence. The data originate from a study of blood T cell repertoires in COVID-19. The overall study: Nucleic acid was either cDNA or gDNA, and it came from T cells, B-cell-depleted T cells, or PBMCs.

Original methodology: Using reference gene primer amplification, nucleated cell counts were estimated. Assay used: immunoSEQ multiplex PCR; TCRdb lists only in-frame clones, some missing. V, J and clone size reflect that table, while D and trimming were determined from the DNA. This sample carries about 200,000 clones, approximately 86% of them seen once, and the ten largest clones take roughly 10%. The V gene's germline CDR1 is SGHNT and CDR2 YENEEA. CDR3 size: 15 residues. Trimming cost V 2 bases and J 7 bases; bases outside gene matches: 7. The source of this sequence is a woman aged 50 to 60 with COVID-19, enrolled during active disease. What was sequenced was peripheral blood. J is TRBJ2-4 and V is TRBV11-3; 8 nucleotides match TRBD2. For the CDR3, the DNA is TGTGCCAGCAGCTTATGGGCGGGGGGTATGAACATTCAGTACTTC. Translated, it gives CASSLWAGGMNIQYF. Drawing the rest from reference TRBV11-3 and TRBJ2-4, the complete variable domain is EAGVVQSPRYKIIEKKQPVAFWCNPISGHNTLYWYLQNLGQGPELLIRYENEEAVDDSQLPKDRFSAERLKGVDSTLKIQPAELGDSAVYLCASSLWAGGMNIQYFGAGTRLSVL.